The sequence of this TCR beta chain was determined in a study of naive and memory T cell subsets. The SP2 primer and nested alpha and beta constant region primers amplified ligated cDNA in four rounds. MiXCR, applied by TCRdb to the 5' RACE reads, yields one record per CDR3 protein. This sample has some 60,000 distinct CDR3 sequences, with 7% to 8% found just once. There are a few counts of this clonotype. Germline CDR1 reads SQVTM; CDR2 reads ANQGSEA. V was clipped by 6 bases and J by 2 bases; unmatched bases: 22. CDR3 size: 19 residues. A UMI-containing oligonucleotide was joined by 3' ligation to the TCR cDNA template.

The chain couples TRBV29-1 to TRBJ2-3; 8 bases map to TRBD2. The sequence came from a female donor in good health. The CDR3 here is CSVFSGGVDKPQNTDTQYF. The CDR3 nucleotides are TGCAGCGTATTTTCCGGGGGGGTGGACAAACCTCAGAACACAGATACGCAGTATTTT.